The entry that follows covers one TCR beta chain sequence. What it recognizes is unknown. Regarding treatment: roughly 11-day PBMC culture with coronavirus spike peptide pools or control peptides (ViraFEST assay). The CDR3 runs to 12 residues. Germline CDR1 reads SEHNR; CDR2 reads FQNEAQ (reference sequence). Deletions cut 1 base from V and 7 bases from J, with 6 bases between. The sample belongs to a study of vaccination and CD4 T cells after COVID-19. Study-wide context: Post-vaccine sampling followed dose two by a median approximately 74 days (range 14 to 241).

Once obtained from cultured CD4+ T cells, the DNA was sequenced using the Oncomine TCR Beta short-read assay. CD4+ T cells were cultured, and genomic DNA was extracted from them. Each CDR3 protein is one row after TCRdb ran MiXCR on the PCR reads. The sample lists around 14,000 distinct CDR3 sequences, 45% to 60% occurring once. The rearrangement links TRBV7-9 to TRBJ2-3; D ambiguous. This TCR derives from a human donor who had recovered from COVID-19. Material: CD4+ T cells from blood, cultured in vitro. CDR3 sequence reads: CASSLDPYTQYF. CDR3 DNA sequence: TGTGCCAGCAGCTTAGATCCCTATACGCAGTATTTT.